The present entry profiles one TCR beta chain with its context. The data stem from a study of blood T cell repertoires in COVID-19. Turning to the study itself: Whether acute or convalescent, the COVID-19 samples came from the United States, Italy and Spain. PBMCs, B-cell-depleted T cells, or T cells provided the cDNA or gDNA that made up the material.

As originally analysed: Reference gene primer amplification gave estimated nucleated cell counts. Measured with immunoSEQ multiplex PCR; TCRdb has only the in-frame clones, and not every one. That table furnishes V, J and clone size, whereas the DNA furnished D and trimming. In the table there are 180,000 or so clones, 70% to 90% of which are singletons. The trim removed 4 bases at V and 3 bases at J, leaving 3 bases unmatched. This CDR3 spans 13 amino acids. CDR1 and CDR2 (germline): SGHNT, YENEEA. V is TRBV11-3 and J is TRBJ2-7, with 7 bases matching TRBD1. Sequenced material: peripheral blood. This receptor was obtained from a woman of 80 years or more with acute or convalescent COVID-19. CDR3 residues: CASSSGTDYEQYF. The CDR3 DNA reads as TGTGCCAGCAGCTCCGGGACAGACTACGAGCAGTACTTC. The full variable domain, rest sourced from reference TRBV11-3 and TRBJ2-7, is EAGVVQSPRYKIIEKKQPVAFWCNPISGHNTLYWYLQNLGQGPELLIRYENEEAVDDSQLPKDRFSAERLKGVDSTLKIQPAELGDSAVYLCASSSGTDYEQYFGPGTRLTVT.